This record looks at one T cell receptor (beta chain) sequence and its context. No cognate antigen has been identified for it. Each CD8+ T cell subset was flow-sorted in triplicate, and some 310,000 cells per subset were placed directly into RLT lysis buffer. To exclude memory contaminants, naive CD8+ T cells were stringently defined as CD45RO-CCR7+CD27+CD95-. Peripheral blood mononuclear cells were isolated from buffy coats using standard density gradient centrifugation. A FACSAria III was used to flow-sort naive CXCR3-negative and CXCR3-positive CD8+ T cells. Total RNA was extracted from sorted cells using an RNeasy Mini Kit. Reads for this sample came from a NextSeq 550. The Human TCR Profiling Kit (MiLaboratory) was used to make UMI-labeled 5' RACE TRB cDNA libraries. The full amount of extracted RNA was used for cDNA synthesis, and the full amount of resulting cDNA was used for PCR amplification. The libraries were made side by side, with each library going through the same number of PCR cycles. As for the authors' bioinformatics: With a requirement of at least two reads per UMI, MIGEC and MiXCR extracted about 50,000 +/- 10,000 unique UMI-labeled TRB cDNA molecules per library. An average of roughly 40,000 +/- 10,000 functional in-frame TRB CDR3 nucleotide clonotypes without stop codons was found per library. Diversity metrics, including normalized Shannon-Wiener and Chao1, were computed in VDJtools after downsampling to 5000 UMI-labeled TRB molecules per sample. Clonotype-size-weighted physicochemical properties of the central five CDR3 residues (interaction energy, strength, volume and Kidera factor 4) were computed in VDJtools. After TCRdb reprocessed the reads, each CDR3 protein sequence was kept as one row, without DNA. The V and J calls, along with clone size, are taken from TCRdb and not from the paper's own processing. The table for this sample shows some 60,000 distinct CDR3 sequences. The leading ten clones occupy about 0.57% of the sample.

These data belong to a study of CXCR3-negative and CXCR3-positive naive CD8 T cells (dated by TCRdb to the late 2010s). A note on the overall study: In total, about 135 million TRB reads were obtained, or roughly 1.5 +/- 0.3 million reads per library. The diversity and physicochemical repertoire analyses included fewer than twelve donors pooled from two independent experiments. Naive subsets from about five donors and memory cells from 3 donors were included in the TRBV-TRBJ cluster analysis.

CDR1 is given as SGHDN and CDR2 as FVKESK, both from the germline V gene. Its CDR3 holds 13 amino acids, cysteine through phenylalanine. No DNA accompanies this entry. General study outcomes and caveats: Freshly isolated PBMCs were used for most assays because CXCR3 expression partially decreased after cryopreservation. Because surface CD5, which is linked to self-reactivity in mice, was comparable between the naive subsets, TCR interaction strength was also inferred from the physicochemical properties of TRB CDR3s. TRBV-TRBJ usage was similar between naive CXCR3-negative and CXCR3-positive cells from the same donor, while memory cells showed distinct patterns. TRB CDR3s from CXCR3-positive naive cells showed higher hydrophobicity (lower Kidera factor 4), lower energy, and higher strength and volume indices than CXCR3-negative naive cells. Repertoire diversity was comparably high in both naive subsets but much lower in memory CD8+ T cells.

The source material was naive CXCR3+ CD8+ T cells from blood. This sample's cell subset or site label indicates: CD45RO-CCR7+CD27+CD95- naive CD8+ T cells expressing CXCR3 (TNR3+). This clonotype was obtained from a human donor in good health. Some clones in this sample may be carry-over from other donors' samples. The chain is encoded by TRBV14 joined to TRBJ2-1. The CDR3 protein sequence reads: CASSQEGYNEQFF.